The T cell receptor beta chain under discussion was sequenced for a study of control samples from healthy donors and cancer patients. CDR3 length: 16 residues. Germline loops: CDR1 MDHEN, CDR2 SYDVKM. Deletions cut 2 bases from V and 1 base from J, with 13 bases between. Here immunoSEQ multiplex PCR was the method, and the copy in TCRdb shows in-frame clones only, minus some. The sample holds about 44,000 clones; roughly 77% are singletons and the top ten take under 20%. The sequenced material came from formalin-fixed, paraffin-embedded tissue. This TCR derives from a male donor with melanoma. The chain combines TRBV28 with TRBJ2-3; D tentatively reads TRBD1 or TRBD2 (5 bases each). The DNA of the CDR3 is TGTGCCAGCAGTTTACATGGGGGTTTGGGCACAGATACGCAGTATTTT. Residues: CASSLHGGLGTDTQYF.